This T cell receptor (beta chain) was observed in a study of cytomegalovirus exposure and HLA in healthy donors (TCRdb year 2017). As for the study more broadly: In an earlier analysis of some 610 of the donors, roughly 300 Gb of sequence data and some 120 million unique TCR beta sequences from roughly 190 million T cells were reported. Of the 300 to 500 genotyped donors, 65% to 90% were placed in the genetic ancestry cluster associated with self-reported Caucasian donors. A later analysis re-analyzed previously published TCR beta repertoires from hundreds of donors and added high-resolution HLA genotyping to study TCR occurrence patterns. Roughly 300 gigabases of sequencing data and 70 million to 100 million unique TCR sequences made up an early release that covered several hundred HLA-typed donors. The study combined high-throughput TCR immunosequencing, statistical association of individual TCRs with disease status, and machine learning to predict cytomegalovirus infection status. In the later analysis, no new phenotypic data were used to find candidate immune exposures; instead, reliance was placed on TCR beta sequences and their occurrence across donors. Several DR-DQ haplotypes were handled as single units for association and clustering, since linkage in the cohort was strong. All discovery cohort repertoires had been generated using a single sequencing platform. Typing coverage differed by locus: A, B, C, DRB1 and DQB1 were typed in roughly 629-630 donors, DQA1 in about 500, DPA1 in some 570, and DPB1 in just under 490. A later genetic analysis used genome-wide SNP genotypes for about three fifths of the 666 donors, treating that subset as a discovery cohort. The study aimed to test whether cataloging public T cell receptors could reveal signatures of past pathogen exposure. An earlier analysis of around 540 of the donors applied high-throughput TCR beta sequencing to assess whether each TCR beta V gene segment acted as functional or pseudogenic. The study profiled the T cell repertoires of some 610 subjects by immunosequencing and related them to cytomegalovirus serostatus. Besides the first cohort of around 670 subjects, a separate validation cohort made up of 120 different subjects was used. Donor age, sex, ethnicity and CMV serostatus were compiled alongside the repertoire data. Both class I and class II loci were covered by HLA typing, at four-digit resolution. Among some 410 genotyped donors of the cohort, an average of approximately 200,000 unique TCR beta nucleotide sequences was sequenced per donor, of which approximately 18% were non-productive. What the research found in general, with its limitations: It was suggested by the authors that the approach could potentially be generalized to other disease states and immunological phenotypes. A cluster of highly shared sequence variants was judged likely to be a technical artifact of the sequencing pipeline. In vitro tests confirmed that three of the cytomegalovirus-associated TCR beta chains recognize cytomegalovirus antigens. Presence/absence analyses assumed roughly uniform sequencing depth across donors, an assumption that may not hold. Only TCR beta chains were sequenced in this cohort, and the absence of alpha or paired-chain data limited detectable features. Most CMV-associated TCR beta chains appeared to be HLA-restricted in a later analysis, and the HLA associations seemed to be driven largely by CMV exposure. Cytomegalovirus status was reported to be diagnosed by the classifier with high specificity and sensitivity in both the original and validation cohorts. Immune exposure information for the cohort was limited to CMV serostatus. Because some donors lacked HLA typing at each locus, the association tests relied only on the typed subset. In the study, approximately 160 TCR beta chains were listed as associated with cytomegalovirus. When HLA alleles, especially DR and DQ, strongly co-occurred, TCR associations were difficult to assign to individual alleles. Linkage disequilibrium might explain the correlated functional status among segregating V segments, but an unknown experimental factor could not be excluded. In an earlier analysis of about 540 of the donors, most TCR beta V segments were observed in productive rearrangements about 87% or about 30% of the time, broadly matching IMGT annotations. Several of the top co-occurrence clusters appeared to be linked to parvovirus B19, influenza, CMV and Epstein-Barr virus, according to a later analysis. In a later genetic analysis, fewer N-insertions in productive TCRs were reported among donors in an Asian-associated ancestry cluster than the approximately 670-donor mean. In a later analysis, HLA-associated TCR beta chains were found to be more clonally expanded and to have lower generation probabilities than equally common non-associated chains. Because the 87-base-pair reads could not distinguish some IMGT-functional V segments, including TRBV6-2 and TRBV6-3, those segments were excluded. About 17 rarely observed V segments, including chromosome 9 orphons, were excluded from the earlier analysis of about 610 of the donors because counts were too low. A later analysis found that TCR association rates varied across HLA loci, with DRB1 alleles showing the most associated TCRs and HLA-C alleles the fewest. At a false discovery rate of 0.05, a later analysis linked fewer than 20,000 TCR beta sequences to specific HLA alleles. An association between a missense DCLRE1C variant and V-gene and J-gene trimming of TCR beta chains was found in a later genetic analysis and replicated in an independent cohort. A further reported finding was that TCR beta sequences accurately predicted the HLA-A and HLA-B alleles for most subjects in the first cohort. Most TCR sequences were seen in very few donors, while some public TCRs were found in many individuals.

To prepare the library, the immunoSEQ multiplex PCR assay was applied. A mixture of 60 forward primers for TCR Vbeta segments and 13 reverse primers for TCR Jbeta segments was used in the multiplex PCR. Amplification of the CDR3 region of rearranged TCR beta genes was performed with a multiplex PCR assay on genomic DNA. Amplified TCR beta libraries were sequenced as 87-base-pair reads on the Illumina HiSeq System. The paper's processing steps were these. In a later analysis, tens of millions of unique TCR beta chains were counted across the roughly 700 repertoires, and roughly 11 million of these chains were shared by at least two donors. To remove PCR and sequencing errors, raw reads were error-corrected and collapsed into unique sequences using a nearest-neighbor algorithm that merged closely related sequences. To assign V, D and J gene segments, CDR3 sequences were aligned to IMGT reference sequences. For a sequence to be retained, a match of at least six nucleotides to both a V gene segment and a J gene segment was required. A rearrangement counted as productive if the CDR3 had no stop codons and remained in frame with V and J, and every other rearrangement counted as non-productive. CDR3 was defined according to IMGT convention as the region running from the second conserved V-encoded cysteine to the conserved J-encoded phenylalanine. The earlier analysis of about 560 of the donors excluded any sequence lacking an unambiguous match to a single V gene segment. In an earlier analysis of 587 of the donors, V segments were called functional above 56.7% productive rearrangements and were called segregating when the between-donor standard deviation exceeded 5%. A statistical classification framework was developed to diagnose cytomegalovirus status using the catalog of TCR beta chain sequences. A later analysis assigned V and J genes by comparing TCR nucleotide sequences with IMGT/GENE-DB human TR gene sequences. Using the TCRdist pipeline, a later analysis assigned CDR3 sequences along with most-parsimonious VDJ recombination scenarios. In a later analysis, every TCR beta chain was defined by the combination of its CDR3 amino acid sequence and its V-gene family, and reads without a unique V-gene family were dropped. A later analysis removed 500 to 650 highly shared, low-generation-probability nucleotide sequences to deal with suspected cross-contamination and a sequencing artifact. In a later analysis, a clonal expansion index for each public chain was calculated from normalized within-repertoire ranks of inferred template counts. A later analysis computed generation probabilities with a VDJ recombination model fitted to out-of-frame rearrangements, and checked the results against IGoR. Hypergeometric tests were used in a later analysis to score TCR-TCR, TCR-HLA and TCR-CMV co-occurrence, with a repertoire-size bias correction applied to the TCR pairs. To estimate false discovery rates, a later analysis permuted the HLA or CMV assignments 20 times. A later analysis grouped co-occurring TCRs with DBSCAN, adding TCRdist sequence similarity when clustering within HLA-allele-positive subsets. Co-occurrence clustering excluded repertoires with fewer than 30,000 or more than 120,000 public chains, plus five with anomalous nucleotide sharing. TCRdb provides this immuneACCESS table in a form limited to in-frame rearrangements. Some clones are lacking; in checked studies, under half of them reflect an unresolved V gene, and why the rest are absent is not known. V, J and clone size derive from that table, while D and trimming were established from the DNA sequence. This sample comprises 150,000 to 200,000 clones, more than 75% of them detected only once. 1.5% to 1.9% of the sample belongs to the ten largest clones.

Based on the germline V gene, the CDR1 and CDR2 sequences are SQVTM and ANQGSEA. The CDR3 starts with the cysteine, ends with the phenylalanine, and has 12 residues. The only DNA kept is the CDR3, 36 bases in frame from the first base. V is pared back by 3 bases and J by 8 bases, with 13 bases lying between the germline termini. About this clone: Its antigen target is currently unknown. Base-call qualities are not available, and no considerably larger clone is one nucleotide away.

In total, 630 or so healthy bone marrow donors made up the cohort. At the time of sampling, every cohort member was nominally healthy, though immune exposures that went unrecorded were likely present. The donor tested CMV seronegative and was one of the 352 seronegative cohort members. A peripheral blood sample was provided by each donor, and peripheral blood mononuclear cells were used for TCR beta sequencing. Genomic DNA extraction from the blood cell samples was performed with the Qiagen DNeasy Blood Extraction Kit. Sequencing used PBMCs. The clonotype originates from a man aged 40-55 years in good health and CMV-seronegative. The V and J segments used are TRBV29-1 and TRBJ1-2, with TRBD1 perhaps the D gene, on 5 matching bases. This receptor has the CDR3 CSVEGQVGGYTF. At the DNA level, the sequence is TGCAGCGTTGAGGGGCAGGTGGGAGGCTACACCTTC.